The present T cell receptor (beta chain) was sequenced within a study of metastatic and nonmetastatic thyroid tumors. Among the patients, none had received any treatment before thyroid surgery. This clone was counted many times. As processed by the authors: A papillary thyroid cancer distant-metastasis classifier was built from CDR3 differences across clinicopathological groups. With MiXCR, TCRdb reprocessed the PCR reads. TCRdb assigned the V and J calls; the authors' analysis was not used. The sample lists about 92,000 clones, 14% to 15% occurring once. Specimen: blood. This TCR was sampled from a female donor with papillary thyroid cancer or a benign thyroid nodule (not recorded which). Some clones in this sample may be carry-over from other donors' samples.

CDR3 in DNA: TGCGCCAGCAGCATAACAGGGAATTCACCCCTCCACTTT. Protein product: CASSITGNSPLHF. V is TRBV5-1 and J is TRBJ1-6, with D perhaps matching TRBD1 (6 bases). Germline V gene lookup returns CDR1 SGHRS and CDR2 YFSETQ. This CDR3 has 13 residues. V shed 4 bases and J shed 7 bases, with 9 bases lying between them.